A single sample gave rise to the 29 T cell receptor beta chains below, sequenced in a study of cytomegalovirus exposure and HLA in healthy donors. Amplification used 60 Vbeta primers and 13 Jbeta primers. Using immunoSEQ multiplex PCR, the repertoire was profiled, and TCRdb retains in-frame clones only, with some absent. In all, the sample yields tens of thousands of clones. The sequencing sample was made of PBMCs. The receptor source for this set is a woman in her thirties in good health and CMV-seronegative.

The V call is TRBV6-6, the J call TRBJ2-5; 7 bases align to TRBD2. The J call is in doubt because the DNA end fits TRBJ2-7 better. The CDR3 consists of 12 residues. Germline V gene sequence: CDR1 MNHNY, CDR2 SVGAGI (reference sequence). The chain's CDR3 is CASSQTSDEQYF. CDR3 in DNA: TGTGCCAGCAGCCAAACTAGCGACGAGCAGTACTTC.

The chain is built from TRBV15 and TRBJ2-2; D is perhaps TRBD2 (5 bases). The CDR3 has 14 residues. Trimming removed 5 bases at V and 6 bases at J, with 13 bases between. Germline V gene sequence: CDR1 LNHNV, CDR2 YYDKDF (reference sequence). CDR3 sequence (DNA): TGTGCCACCAGCTACCGGGAACGGTCCGGGGAGCTGTTTTTT. Translated: CATSYRERSGELFF.

The chain carries TRBV7-9 and TRBJ2-1, with 12 bases lining up with TRBD2. Looked up from germline, CDR1 is SEHNR and CDR2 is FQNEAQ (reference sequence). The J segment lost 7 bases and the V segment lost 4 bases, leaving 8 bases of the junction unmatched. The CDR3 spans 16 residues. The CDR3 spells CASSSWTSGKENEQFF. For the CDR3, the DNA is TGTGCCAGCAGCTCTTGGACTAGCGGGAAGGAGAATGAGCAGTTCTTC. The full variable domain, its missing parts supplied by reference TRBV7-9 and TRBJ2-1, is DTGVSQNPRHKITKRGQNVTFRCDPISEHNRLYWYRQTLGQGPEFLTYFQNEAQLEKSRLLSDRFSAERPKGSFSTLEIQRTEQGDSAMYLCASSSWTSGKENEQFFGPGTRLTVL.

V is TRBV13 and J is TRBJ2-1; 7 bases match TRBD1. J was trimmed by 14 bases and V by 5 bases; bases with no gene match: 9. This CDR3 has 12 residues. CDR1 is PRHDT and CDR2 is FYEKMQ in the germline V gene (reference sequence). The CDR3 reads CASSLQQGSEFF. The CDR3 DNA reads as TGTGCCAGCAGCCTTCAACAGGGGAGTGAGTTCTTC.

This chain connects TRBV15 to TRBJ2-1; 7 positions agree with TRBD2. The CDR3 is made up of 14 amino acids. CDR1 LNHNV and CDR2 YYDKDF come from the germline V gene (reference sequence). The ends lost 0 bases at V and 6 bases at J; junction bases unmatched: 2. The CDR3 region has the DNA TGTGCCACCAGCAGAGACAGGACTAGCAATGAGCAGTTCTTC. It codes for CATSRDRTSNEQFF.

The genes are TRBV4-1 and TRBJ2-3, with TRBD2 matching over 11 bases. The CDR3 spans 15 residues. After removal of 4 bases from V and 5 bases from J, the junction contained 5 bases not matched to a gene. Per the germline V gene, CDR1 is MGHRA and CDR2 is YSYEKL. Here the CDR3 reads CASSLSGGAVDTQYF. For the CDR3, the DNA is TGCGCCAGCAGCCTTAGCGGGGGGGCAGTAGATACGCAGTATTTT.

The V call is TRBV7-2, the J call TRBJ1-4; weak D call: TRBD1 (6 bases). The germline gives CDR1 SGHTA, CDR2 FQGNSA. V was pared by 2 bases and J by 3 bases, with 10 bases between. The length of the CDR3 is 15 residues. In DNA form, the CDR3 reads TGTGCCAGCAGCTTACAGGGGACCCCTAATGAAAAACTGTTTTTT. This codes for CASSLQGTPNEKLFF. The full variable domain, completed using reference TRBV7-2 and TRBJ1-4, is GAGVSQSPSNKVTEKGKDVELRCDPISGHTALYWYRQSLGQGLEFLIYFQGNSAPDKSGLPSDRFSAERTGGSVSTLTIQRTQQEDSAVYLCASSLQGTPNEKLFFGSGTQLSVL.

The rearrangement uses TRBV5-1 and TRBJ1-5; the match to TRBD1 covers 7 bases. This CDR3 has 15 residues. Germline V gene lookup returns CDR1 SGHRS and CDR2 YFSETQ. V trimming: 1 base; J trimming: 3 bases; junction bases outside the gene matches: 4. The CDR3 DNA reads as TGCGCCAGCAGCTTGACGGGACAGACCAATCAGCCCCAGCATTTT. Protein: CASSLTGQTNQPQHF.

The chain joins TRBV7-9 to TRBJ2-2; D perhaps matches TRBD2 (5 bases). This CDR3 region has 14 residues. V lost 6 bases, J lost 5 bases, and 13 bases lay in between. Germline assignment: CDR1 SEHNR and CDR2 FQNEAQ (reference sequence). The CDR3 here is CASSWGRGTGELFF. DNA of the CDR3: TGTGCCAGCAGTTGGGGTCGGGGTACCGGGGAGCTGTTTTTT.

The V call is TRBV6-6, the J call TRBJ1-2, with D perhaps matching TRBD1 (5 bases). Germline CDR1 MNHNY, CDR2 SVGAGI (reference sequence). CDR3 size: 15 residues. V was clipped by 0 bases and J by 7 bases, with 15 bases between them. The CDR3 here is CASSYSGQGDRGYTF. In nucleotides, the CDR3 is TGTGCCAGCAGTTACTCGGGGCAGGGCGACCGTGGCTACACCTTC.

This chain uses TRBV15 with TRBJ1-5; a weak D match, TRBD1 (6 bases). CDR1 and CDR2 (germline): LNHNV, YYDKDF (reference sequence). The germline V and J ends were trimmed by 4 bases and 1 base, with 8 bases remaining between them. The CDR3 loop spans 14 amino acids. The DNA for the CDR3 is TGTGCCACCAGCACAGGGGCAAGCAATCAGCCCCAGCATTTT. It codes for CATSTGASNQPQHF.

J is TRBJ2-1 and V is TRBV7-9, with TRBD2 matching 7 bases. CDR3 size: 16 residues. V lost 1 base and J lost 5; bases outside the gene matches: 8. The germline V gene encodes CDR1 SEHNR and CDR2 FQNEAQ (reference sequence). For the CDR3, the DNA is TGTGCCAGCAGCTTAGGTGCGGGAGCGGTAAACAATGAGCAGTTCTTC. Translation gives CASSLGAGAVNNEQFF.

CDR3 DNA: TGTGCCAGTAGTCCCCCCTTTGAGCCCCAGCATTTT. Translation: CASSPPFEPQHF. The chain combines TRBV19 with TRBJ1-5; D is uncertain. The CDR3 extends over 12 amino acids. Germline CDR1 reads LNHDA; CDR2 reads SQIVND (reference sequence). V gave up 5 bases and J gave up 8 bases, with 10 bases separating them.

V gene TRBV10-3 combines with J gene TRBJ2-3, with D tentatively TRBD1 (5 bases). This CDR3 region has 14 residues. V was cut by 10 bases and J by 0 bases, with 14 bases left in between. Germline values: CDR1 ENHRY, CDR2 SYGVKD. CDR3 protein: CATKTGTSTDTQYF. DNA of the CDR3: TGTGCCACTAAAACAGGAACTAGCACAGATACGCAGTATTTT.

This chain joins TRBV7-9 and TRBJ2-1; the match to TRBD2 covers 16 bases. The CDR3 is 16 residues long. In germline, CDR1 is SEHNR, CDR2 FQNEAQ (reference sequence). Trimming removed 5 bases from V and 8 bases from J; junction bases left unmatched: 6. Written as DNA, the CDR3 is TGTGCCAGCAGCCTGGGACTAGCGGGGGGGAGGGATGAGCAGTTCTTC. Encoded protein: CASSLGLAGGRDEQFF.

The CDR3 sequence: CARSQGRRNTEAFF. CDR3 bases: TGTGCCAGAAGCCAGGGTAGGAGGAACACTGAAGCTTTCTTT. The rearrangement joins TRBV5-3 to TRBJ1-1; maybe TRBD1 (5 bases). TRBV5-3 qualifies as an ORF whose function is uncertain. The CDR3 totals 14 residues. Trimming cost V 4 bases and J 1 base, with 11 bases left between them.

This rearrangement joins TRBV6-5 to TRBJ2-1, with 10 bases matching TRBD1. Trimming at V came to 0 bases and at J to 7 bases, leaving 3 bases not matched to a gene. This CDR3 is 15 amino acids long. Germline CDR1 is MNHEY and CDR2 is SVGAGI. The CDR3 here is CASSYSRDRGNEQFF. DNA for the CDR3: TGTGCCAGCAGTTACTCGAGGGACAGGGGTAATGAGCAGTTCTTC.

The V call is TRBV6-5, the J call TRBJ2-7; 9 bases match TRBD1. Germline V gives CDR1 MNHEY, CDR2 SVGAGI. After removal of 7 bases from V and 2 bases from J, the junction contained 6 bases not matched to a gene. The length of the CDR3 is 14 residues. CDR3 loop: CASKTGTGTYEQYF. CDR3 DNA: TGTGCCAGCAAAACCGGGACAGGGACCTACGAGCAGTACTTC.

The V gene is TRBV7-6, the J gene TRBJ2-1; D unclear. CDR1 is SGHVS, CDR2 FNYEAQ, per germline. V was shortened by 5 bases and J by 5 bases, with 19 bases between the two germline ends. The CDR3 is 16 residues long. In DNA form, the CDR3 reads TGTGCCAGCAGCGCTGCGGCTTCCCGTACCGACAATGAGCAGTTCTTC. Protein sequence: CASSAAASRTDNEQFF.

The chain combines TRBV4-2 with TRBJ1-2, with D possibly TRBD1 on 5 matching bases. Trimming took 1 base from V and 5 from J, leaving 14 bases between them. Germline CDR1 is LGHNA and CDR2 is YNFKEQ. This CDR3 has 15 residues. CDR3 protein: CASSQGAGGRYGYTF. CDR3 nucleotide sequence: TGTGCCAGCAGCCAAGGGGCCGGGGGGAGGTATGGCTACACCTTC.

This sequence joins TRBV5-1 and TRBJ2-2; the match to TRBD1 covers 9 bases. The CDR3 consists of 16 residues. J lost 3 bases, V lost 4 bases, and 7 bases had no gene match. The V gene's germline CDR1 is SGHRS and CDR2 YFSETQ. CDR3 amino acids: CASSHGTGTYTGELFF. CDR3 DNA: TGCGCCAGCAGCCACGGGACAGGGACATACACCGGGGAGCTGTTTTTT.

The gene calls are TRBV19 and TRBJ1-2; 10 bases fit TRBD1. J lost 6 bases, V lost 0 bases, and 4 bases had no gene match. Germline loops: CDR1 LNHDA, CDR2 SQIVND (reference sequence). This CDR3 is built from 15 residues. The CDR3 loop reads CASSIDPGQGNGYTF. The CDR3 DNA reads TGTGCCAGTAGTATAGACCCGGGACAGGGGAATGGCTACACCTTC.

The rearrangement links TRBV6-5 to TRBJ2-7; weak D call: TRBD1 (6 bases). The CDR3 has 13 residues. V was shortened by 6 bases and J by 3 bases, with 12 bases between the two germline ends. The germline gives CDR1 MNHEY, CDR2 SVGAGI. This CDR3 reads CASSLAQGYEQYF. CDR3 nucleotide sequence: TGTGCCAGCAGCCTCGCACAGGGCTACGAGCAGTACTTC.

J is TRBJ1-6 and V is TRBV5-1, with 7 bases aligning to TRBD1. Per germline, CDR1 SGHRS and CDR2 YFSETQ. CDR3 length: 16 amino acids. V was pared by 0 bases and J by 5 bases, with 5 bases of the junction left unmatched. The CDR3 DNA sequence: TGCGCCAGCAGCTTGGCCACTGGGACAGATAATTCACCCCTCCACTTT. This translates into CASSLATGTDNSPLHF.

This chain links TRBV19 with TRBJ1-5; 7 bases are a match to TRBD1. The CDR3 extends over 13 amino acids. Germline values: CDR1 LNHDA, CDR2 SQIVND (reference sequence). J gave up 7 bases and V 7 bases, and 7 bases lay outside the gene matches. CDR3 region: CASTSTGIQPQHF. CDR3 DNA: TGTGCCAGTACCTCGACAGGGATCCAGCCCCAGCATTTT.

The J gene is TRBJ2-2, the V gene TRBV6-1, with a tentative D call TRBD1 (6 bases). Germline V gene data show CDR1 as MNHNS and CDR2 as SASEGT. The CDR3 spans 14 residues. Trimming took off 5 bases at V and 6 bases at J, with 13 bases between the two ends. The CDR3 is CASSTNRQAGELFF. The CDR3 bases are TGTGCCAGCAGTACCAACAGACAGGCCGGGGAGCTGTTTTTT.

The chain couples TRBV6-1 to TRBJ2-3; 7 bases map to TRBD2. V shed 8 bases and J 6 bases; nucleotides not matched to a gene: 5. Germline V gene data show CDR1 as MNHNS and CDR2 as SASEGT. The CDR3 sequence is 12 residues long. The CDR3 nucleotides are TGTGCCAGCGTGGGAGGGTCGGATACGCAGTATTTT. This translates into CASVGGSDTQYF.

This chain uses TRBV19 with TRBJ1-1; possibly TRBD1 for D (5 bases). The V and J ends lost 3 bases and 5 bases respectively, with 7 bases between them. Germline V CDR1 and CDR2: LNHDA, SQIVND (reference sequence). The CDR3 consists of 12 residues. DNA of the CDR3: TGTGCCAGTAGTATGGGGGGAACTGAAGCTTTCTTT. This codes for CASSMGGTEAFF.

The J gene is TRBJ2-3, the V gene TRBV2; the match to TRBD1 covers 10 bases. The CDR3 contains 15 residues. The germline V gene encodes CDR1 SNHLY and CDR2 FYNNEI. With V trimmed by 6 bases and J by 4 bases, 7 bases remained unmatched. CDR3 region: CASRETGQGADTQYF. The CDR3 DNA sequence: TGTGCCAGCAGGGAGACTGGACAGGGGGCAGATACGCAGTATTTT.